This T cell receptor (beta chain) comes out of a study of OX40 agonist ivuxolimab in advanced cancers. Study at large: The dose-escalation cohort was about 80% male, with a mean age of about 58 years, ranging about 23 to 79.

The study sampled blood at baseline, cycle 4 day 1, and cycle 7 day 1. This CDR3 comprises 15 residues. V shed 1 base, J shed 7 bases, and the junction held 4 bases outside the gene matches. The germline CDR1 and CDR2 sequences are SGDLS and YYNGEE. This table comes from immunoSEQ multiplex PCR, and its TCRdb copy is limited to in-frame clones, with some not included. Of over 20,000 clones in the sample, around 87% were seen once. This TCR derives from an adult with an advanced solid tumor such as melanoma, head and neck, liver or kidney cancer. The sequences come from CD4+ or CD8+ T cells sorted from blood, collected in a trial of the OX40 agonist ivuxolimab. V usage is TRBV9 and J usage is TRBJ2-1; TRBD1 aligns across 11 bases. In DNA form, the CDR3 reads TGTGCCAGCAGCGTATCCGGACAGGGGGCGAATGAGCAGTTCTTC. It codes for CASSVSGQGANEQFF.